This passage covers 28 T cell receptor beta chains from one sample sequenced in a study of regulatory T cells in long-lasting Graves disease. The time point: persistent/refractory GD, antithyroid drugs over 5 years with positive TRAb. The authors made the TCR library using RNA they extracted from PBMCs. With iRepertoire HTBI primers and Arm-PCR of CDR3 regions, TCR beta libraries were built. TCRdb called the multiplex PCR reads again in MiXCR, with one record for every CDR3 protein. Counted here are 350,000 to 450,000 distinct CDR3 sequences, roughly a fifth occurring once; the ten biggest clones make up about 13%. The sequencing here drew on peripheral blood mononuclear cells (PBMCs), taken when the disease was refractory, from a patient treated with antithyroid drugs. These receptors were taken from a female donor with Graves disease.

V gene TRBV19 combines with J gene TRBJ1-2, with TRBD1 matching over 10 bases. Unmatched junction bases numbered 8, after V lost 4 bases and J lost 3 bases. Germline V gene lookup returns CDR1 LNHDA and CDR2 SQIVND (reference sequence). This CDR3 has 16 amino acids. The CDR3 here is CASSNPDRGMYYGYTF. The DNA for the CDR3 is TGTGCCAGTAGTAACCCGGACAGGGGGATGTACTATGGCTACACCTTC. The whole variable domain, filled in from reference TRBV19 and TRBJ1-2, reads DGGITQSPKYLFRKEGQNVTLSCEQNLNHDAMYWYRQDPGQGLRLIYYSQIVNDFQKGDIAEGYSVSREKKESFPLTVTSAQKNPTAFYLCASSNPDRGMYYGYTFGSGTRLTVV.

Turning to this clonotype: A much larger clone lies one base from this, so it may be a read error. CDR3 region: CSARETGLMSTEAFF. CDR3 DNA sequence: TGCAGTGCTAGAGAGACAGGCCTCATGAGCACTGAAGCTTTCTTT. This chain uses TRBV20-1 with TRBJ1-1; D is possibly TRBD1 (6 bases). The germline V gene encodes CDR1 DFQATT and CDR2 SNEGSKA (reference sequence). V dropped 0 bases and J dropped 4 bases, with 15 bases sitting between them. This CDR3 is 15 amino acids long.

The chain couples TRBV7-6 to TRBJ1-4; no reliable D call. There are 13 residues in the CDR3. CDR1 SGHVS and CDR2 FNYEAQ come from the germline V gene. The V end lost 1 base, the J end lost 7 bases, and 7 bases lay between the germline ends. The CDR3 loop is CASSLGIFEKLFF. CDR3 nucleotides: TGTGCCAGCAGCTTAGGGATTTTTGAAAAACTGTTTTTT.

The CDR3 DNA follows: TGTGCCAGCAGCCGATTGACAGGGTCGAACACCGGGGAGCTGTTTTTT. This sequence encodes CASSRLTGSNTGELFF. The chain employs TRBV7-9 and TRBJ2-2; 7 bases line up with TRBD1. The CDR3 is 16 residues long. The germline V gene has CDR1 SEHNR and CDR2 FQNEAQ (reference sequence). With V trimmed by 5 bases and J by 0 bases, 6 bases remained unmatched.

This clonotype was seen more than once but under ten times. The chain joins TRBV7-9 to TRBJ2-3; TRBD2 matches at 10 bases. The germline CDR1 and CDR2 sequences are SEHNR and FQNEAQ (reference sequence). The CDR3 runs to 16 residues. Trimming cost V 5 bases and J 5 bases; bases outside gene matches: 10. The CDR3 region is CASSPRIASGRDTQYF. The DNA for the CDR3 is TGTGCCAGCAGCCCTCGAATAGCTAGCGGGAGAGATACGCAGTATTTT.

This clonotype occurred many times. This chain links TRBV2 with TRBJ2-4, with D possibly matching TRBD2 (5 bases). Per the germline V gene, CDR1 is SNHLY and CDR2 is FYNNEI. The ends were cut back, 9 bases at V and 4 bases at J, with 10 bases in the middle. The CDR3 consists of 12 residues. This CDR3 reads CASSGGKNIQYF. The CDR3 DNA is TGTGCCAGTTCAGGAGGTAAAAACATTCAGTACTTC.

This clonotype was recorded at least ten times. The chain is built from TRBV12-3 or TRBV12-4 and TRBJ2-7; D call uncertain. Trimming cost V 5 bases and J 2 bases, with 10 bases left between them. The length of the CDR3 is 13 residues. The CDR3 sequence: CASSDAGAYEQYF. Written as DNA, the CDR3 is TGTGCCAGCAGTGACGCCGGAGCCTACGAGCAGTACTTC.

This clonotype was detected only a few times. In nucleotides, the CDR3 is TGCAGTGCTAGCCCTAGCGGGATCCTTAACAATGAGCAGTTCTTC. Translating gives CSASPSGILNNEQFF. The chain combines TRBV20-1 with TRBJ2-1; 9 positions agree with TRBD2. After removal of 3 bases from V and 5 bases from J, the junction contained 8 bases not matched to a gene. The CDR3 runs to 15 residues. CDR1 and CDR2 (germline): DFQATT, SNEGSKA (reference sequence).

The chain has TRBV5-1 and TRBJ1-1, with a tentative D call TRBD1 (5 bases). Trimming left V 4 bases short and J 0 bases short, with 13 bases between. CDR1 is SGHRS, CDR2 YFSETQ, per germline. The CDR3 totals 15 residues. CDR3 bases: TGCGCCAGCAGCCCCTACCAGGGCTTGAACACTGAAGCTTTCTTT. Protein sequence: CASSPYQGLNTEAFF.

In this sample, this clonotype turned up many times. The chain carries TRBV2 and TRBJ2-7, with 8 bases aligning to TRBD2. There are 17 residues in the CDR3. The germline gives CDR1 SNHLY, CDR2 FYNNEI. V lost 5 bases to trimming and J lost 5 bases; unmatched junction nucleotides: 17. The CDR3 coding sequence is TGTGCCAGCAGTATCGGACTAGCAAGAGAAGGATCCGACGAGCAGTACTTC. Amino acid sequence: CASSIGLAREGSDEQYF.

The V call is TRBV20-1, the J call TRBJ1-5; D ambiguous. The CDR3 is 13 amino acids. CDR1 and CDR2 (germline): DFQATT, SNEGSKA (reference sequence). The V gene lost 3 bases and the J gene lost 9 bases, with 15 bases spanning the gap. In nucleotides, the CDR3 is TGCAGTGCTAGGCAGATGATTCACTCGCCCCAGCATTTT. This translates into CSARQMIHSPQHF.

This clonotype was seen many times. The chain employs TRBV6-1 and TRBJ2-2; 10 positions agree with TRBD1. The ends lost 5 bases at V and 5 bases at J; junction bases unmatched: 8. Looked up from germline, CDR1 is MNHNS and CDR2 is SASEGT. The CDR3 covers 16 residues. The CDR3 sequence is CASSQQRTGGTGELFF. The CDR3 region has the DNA TGTGCCAGCAGTCAACAACGGACAGGGGGGACCGGGGAGCTGTTTTTT.

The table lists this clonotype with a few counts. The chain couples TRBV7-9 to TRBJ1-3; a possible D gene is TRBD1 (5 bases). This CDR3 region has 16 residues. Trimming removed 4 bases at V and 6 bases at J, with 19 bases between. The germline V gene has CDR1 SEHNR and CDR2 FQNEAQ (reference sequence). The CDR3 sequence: CASSSSSDPRANTIYF. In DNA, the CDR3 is TGTGCCAGCAGCTCCTCGTCGGACCCCAGGGCAAACACCATATATTTT.

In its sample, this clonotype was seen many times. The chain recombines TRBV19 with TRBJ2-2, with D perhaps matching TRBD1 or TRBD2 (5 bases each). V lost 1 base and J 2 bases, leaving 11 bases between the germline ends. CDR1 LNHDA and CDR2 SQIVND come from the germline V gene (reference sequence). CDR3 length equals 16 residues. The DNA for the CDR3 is TGTGCCAGTAGTATAGTCGGGACGGTAAACACCGGGGAGCTGTTTTTT. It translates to CASSIVGTVNTGELFF.

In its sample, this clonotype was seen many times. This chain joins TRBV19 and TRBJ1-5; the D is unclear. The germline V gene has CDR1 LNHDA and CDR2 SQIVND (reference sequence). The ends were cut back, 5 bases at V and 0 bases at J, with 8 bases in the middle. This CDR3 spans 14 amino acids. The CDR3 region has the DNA TGTGCCAGTAGTCAGACATATAGCAATCAGCCCCAGCATTTT. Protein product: CASSQTYSNQPQHF.

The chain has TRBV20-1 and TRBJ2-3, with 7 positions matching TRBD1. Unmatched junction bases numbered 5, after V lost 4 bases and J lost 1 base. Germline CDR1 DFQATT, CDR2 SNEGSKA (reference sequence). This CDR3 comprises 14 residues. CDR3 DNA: TGCAGTGCTAATAGGGGGCAAGGCACAGATACGCAGTATTTT. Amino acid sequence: CSANRGQGTDTQYF.

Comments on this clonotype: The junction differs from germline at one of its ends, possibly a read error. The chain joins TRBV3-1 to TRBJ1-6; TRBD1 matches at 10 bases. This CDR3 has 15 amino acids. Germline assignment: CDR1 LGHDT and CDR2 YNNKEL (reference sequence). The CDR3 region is CAGSPAGQGSSPLHF. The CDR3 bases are TGTGCCGGCAGCCCCGCGGGACAGGGGAGTTCACCCCTCCACTTT.

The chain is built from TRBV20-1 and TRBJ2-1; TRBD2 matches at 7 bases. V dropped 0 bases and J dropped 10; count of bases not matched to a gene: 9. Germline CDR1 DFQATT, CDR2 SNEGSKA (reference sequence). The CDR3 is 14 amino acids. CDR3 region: CSAREMAGVGEQFF. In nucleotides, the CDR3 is TGCAGTGCTAGAGAAATGGCGGGAGTGGGAGAGCAGTTCTTC.

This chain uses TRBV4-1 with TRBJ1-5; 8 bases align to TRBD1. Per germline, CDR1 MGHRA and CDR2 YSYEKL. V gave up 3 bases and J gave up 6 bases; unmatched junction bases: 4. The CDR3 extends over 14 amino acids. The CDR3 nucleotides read TGCGCCAGCAGCCATGGACAGGGCAGTCAGCCCCAGCATTTT. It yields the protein CASSHGQGSQPQHF.

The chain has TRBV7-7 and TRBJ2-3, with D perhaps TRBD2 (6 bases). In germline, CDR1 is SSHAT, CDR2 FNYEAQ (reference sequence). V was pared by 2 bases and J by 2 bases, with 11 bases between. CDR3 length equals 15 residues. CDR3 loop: CASSLSGGDTDTQYF. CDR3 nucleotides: TGTGCCAGCAGCTTAAGTGGAGGGGACACAGATACGCAGTATTTT.

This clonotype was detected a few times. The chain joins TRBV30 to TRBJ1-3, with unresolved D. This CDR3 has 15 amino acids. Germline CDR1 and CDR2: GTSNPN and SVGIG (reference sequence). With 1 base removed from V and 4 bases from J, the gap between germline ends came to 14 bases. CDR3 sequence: CAWSEEGLRGNTIYF. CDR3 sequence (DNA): TGTGCCTGGAGTGAGGAGGGATTACGAGGAAACACCATATATTTT.

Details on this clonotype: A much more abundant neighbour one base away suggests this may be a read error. Written as DNA, the CDR3 is TGTGCCAGCAGCTTGGGACAGGGAAGACAGGCCCAGTACTTC. Translating it yields CASSLGQGRQAQYF. The genes are TRBV11-1 and TRBJ2-5; 9 bases line up with TRBD1. V lost 3 bases and J lost 9; bases outside the gene matches: 8. The CDR3 sequence is 14 residues long. CDR1 is SGHAT and CDR2 is FQDESV in the germline V gene (reference sequence).

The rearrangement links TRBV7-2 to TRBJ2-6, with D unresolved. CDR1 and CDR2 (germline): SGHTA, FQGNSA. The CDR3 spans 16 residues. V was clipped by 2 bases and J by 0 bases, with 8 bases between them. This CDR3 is CASSLWGFSGANVLTF. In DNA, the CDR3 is TGTGCCAGCAGCTTATGGGGTTTCTCTGGGGCCAACGTCCTGACTTTC.

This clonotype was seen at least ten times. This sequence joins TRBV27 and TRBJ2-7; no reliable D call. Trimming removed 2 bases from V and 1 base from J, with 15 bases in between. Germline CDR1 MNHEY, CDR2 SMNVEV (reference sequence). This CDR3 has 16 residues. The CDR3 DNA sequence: TGTGCCAGCAGTTTAAGCCAAGGGTGGCGGTCCTACGAGCAGTACTTC. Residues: CASSLSQGWRSYEQYF.

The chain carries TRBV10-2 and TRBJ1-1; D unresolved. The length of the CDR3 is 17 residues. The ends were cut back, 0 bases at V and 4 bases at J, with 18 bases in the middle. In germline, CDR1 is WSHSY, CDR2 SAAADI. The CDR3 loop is CASSESEVLHKFTEAFF. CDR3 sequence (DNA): TGCGCCAGCAGTGAGTCCGAAGTCCTACACAAGTTCACTGAAGCTTTCTTT.

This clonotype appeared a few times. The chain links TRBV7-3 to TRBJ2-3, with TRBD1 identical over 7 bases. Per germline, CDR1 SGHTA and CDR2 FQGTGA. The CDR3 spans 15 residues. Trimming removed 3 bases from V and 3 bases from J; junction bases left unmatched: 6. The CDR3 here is CASSFKGAETDTQYF. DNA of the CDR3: TGTGCCAGCAGCTTTAAGGGGGCAGAGACAGATACGCAGTATTTT.

CDR3 sequence reads: CAISEPNTPEAFF. The CDR3 region has the DNA TGTGCCATCAGTGAGCCGAACACCCCGGAAGCTTTCTTT. The chain joins TRBV10-3 to TRBJ1-1; no definite D call. This CDR3 spans 13 amino acids. V lost 2 bases and J 8 bases, leaving 12 bases between the germline ends. The germline gives CDR1 ENHRY, CDR2 SYGVKD.

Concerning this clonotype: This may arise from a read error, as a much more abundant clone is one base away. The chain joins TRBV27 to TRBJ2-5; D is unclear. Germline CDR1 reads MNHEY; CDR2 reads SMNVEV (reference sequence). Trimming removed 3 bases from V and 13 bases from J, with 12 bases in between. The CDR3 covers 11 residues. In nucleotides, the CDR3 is TGTGCCAGCAGTTTCCAGGACGTCACGTACTTC. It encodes CASSFQDVTYF.